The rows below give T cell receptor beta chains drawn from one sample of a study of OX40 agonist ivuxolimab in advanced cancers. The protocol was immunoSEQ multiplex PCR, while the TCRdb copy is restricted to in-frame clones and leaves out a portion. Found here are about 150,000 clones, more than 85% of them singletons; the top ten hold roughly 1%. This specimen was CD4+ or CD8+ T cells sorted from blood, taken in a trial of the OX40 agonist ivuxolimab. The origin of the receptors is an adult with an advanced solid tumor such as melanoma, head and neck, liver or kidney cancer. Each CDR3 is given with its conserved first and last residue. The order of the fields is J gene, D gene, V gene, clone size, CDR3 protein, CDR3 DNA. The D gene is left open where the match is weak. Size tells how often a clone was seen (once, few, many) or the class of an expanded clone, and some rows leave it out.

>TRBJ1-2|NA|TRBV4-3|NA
CASSERRKTYGYTF
TGCGCCAGCAGCGAACGTCGAAAGACCTATGGCTACACCTTC
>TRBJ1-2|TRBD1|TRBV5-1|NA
CASSLVGQGADGYTF
TGCGCCAGCAGCTTGGTGGGACAGGGAGCAGATGGCTACACCTTC
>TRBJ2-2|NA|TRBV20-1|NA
CSSPHTGELFF
TGCAGCTCACCCCACACCGGGGAGCTGTTTTTT
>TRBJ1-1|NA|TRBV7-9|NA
CASSRTLMEAFF
TGTGCCAGCAGCCGTACGCTGATGGAAGCTTTCTTT
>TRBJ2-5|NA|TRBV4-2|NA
CASSQVSQETQYF
TGTGCCAGCAGCCAAGTTAGCCAAGAGACCCAGTACTTC
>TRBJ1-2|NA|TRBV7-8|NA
CASSFFPGGANGYTF
TGTGCCAGCAGCTTCTTTCCCGGGGGCGCCAATGGCTACACCTTC
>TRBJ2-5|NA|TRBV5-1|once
CASSLMMYQETQYF
TGCGCCAGCAGCTTGATGATGTACCAAGAGACCCAGTACTTC
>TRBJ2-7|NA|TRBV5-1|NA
CASSLGGTLFYEQYF
TGCGCCAGCAGCTTGGGGGGGACTTTATTCTACGAGCAGTACTTC
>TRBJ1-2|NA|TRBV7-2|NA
CASSLSRAYGYTF
TGTGCCAGCAGCTTATCCAGGGCCTATGGCTACACCTTC
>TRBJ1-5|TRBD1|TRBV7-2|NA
CASSFSKDREKQPQHF
TGTGCCAGCAGCTTTTCCAAGGACAGGGAGAAGCAGCCCCAGCATTTT
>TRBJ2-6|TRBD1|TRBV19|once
CASSIATGGTGANVLTF
TGTGCCAGTAGTATAGCGACAGGGGGCACTGGGGCCAACGTCCTGACTTTC
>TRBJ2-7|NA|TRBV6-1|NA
CASSEHRTEQYF
TGTGCCAGCAGTGAACACAGGACCGAGCAGTACTTC
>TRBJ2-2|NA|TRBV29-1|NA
CSVKETENTGELFF
TGCAGCGTTAAGGAGACAGAGAACACCGGGGAGCTGTTTTTT
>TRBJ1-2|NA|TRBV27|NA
CASSFSSDSYGYTF
TGTGCCAGCAGTTTTTCCTCGGACAGCTATGGCTACACCTTC
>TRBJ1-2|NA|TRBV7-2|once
CASSVSGAYGYTF
TGTGCCAGCAGCGTTAGTGGGGCTTATGGCTACACCTTC
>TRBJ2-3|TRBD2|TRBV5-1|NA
CASSFGPRTRTSTDTQYF
TGCGCCAGCAGCTTTGGCCCTCGGACTAGAACTAGCACAGATACGCAGTATTTT
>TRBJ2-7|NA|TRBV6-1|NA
CASSESGSYEQYF
TGTGCCAGCAGTGAATCCGGATCCTACGAGCAGTACTTC
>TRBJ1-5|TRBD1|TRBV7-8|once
CASRSGTGNQPQHF
TGTGCCAGCAGATCTGGGACAGGGAATCAGCCCCAGCATTTT
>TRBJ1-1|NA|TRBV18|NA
CASSPPVGMNTEAFF
TGTGCCAGCTCACCACCGGTAGGGATGAACACTGAAGCTTTCTTT
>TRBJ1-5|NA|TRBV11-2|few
CASSLEINQPQHF
TGTGCCAGCAGCTTAGAGATCAATCAGCCCCAGCATTTT
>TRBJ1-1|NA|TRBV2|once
CASEQEMNTEAFF
TGTGCCAGCGAACAGGAGATGAACACTGAAGCTTTCTTT
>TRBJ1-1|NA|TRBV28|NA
CASSILGAEAFF
TGTGCCAGCAGCATCCTGGGCGCTGAAGCTTTCTTT
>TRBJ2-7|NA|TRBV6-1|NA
CASSRDNSYEQYF
TGTGCCAGTTCCCGGGACAACTCCTACGAGCAGTACTTC
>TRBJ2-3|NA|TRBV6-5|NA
CAAKLLGFTDTQYF
TGTGCCGCCAAACTACTCGGATTCACAGATACGCAGTATTTT
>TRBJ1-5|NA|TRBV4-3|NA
CASSQDATQSNQPQHF
TGCGCCAGCAGCCAAGACGCAACCCAGAGCAATCAGCCCCAGCATTTT
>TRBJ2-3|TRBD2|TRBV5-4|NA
CASSLVREGDTQYF
TGTGCCAGCAGCTTGGTGCGGGAGGGAGATACGCAGTATTTT
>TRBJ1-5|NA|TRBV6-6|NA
CASSLGRDNQPQHF
TGTGCCAGCAGTTTGGGGAGGGACAATCAGCCCCAGCATTTT
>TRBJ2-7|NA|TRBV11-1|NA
CASSLKTGPYEQYF
TGTGCCAGCAGCTTAAAGACAGGCCCCTACGAGCAGTACTTC
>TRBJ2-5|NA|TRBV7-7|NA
CASSSLRGPRETQYF
TGTGCCAGCAGCTCCCTCCGGGGTCCTAGAGAGACCCAGTACTTC
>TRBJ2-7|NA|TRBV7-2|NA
CASTPQPGASYEQYF
TGTGCCAGCACCCCCCAGCCTGGAGCATCCTACGAGCAGTACTTC
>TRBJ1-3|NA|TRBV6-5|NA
CAAVGSGNTIYF
TGTGCCGCCGTCGGGTCCGGAAACACCATATATTTT
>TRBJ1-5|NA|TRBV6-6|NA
CASTLTGGPQHF
TGTGCCAGCACTCTTACTGGGGGACCCCAGCATTTT
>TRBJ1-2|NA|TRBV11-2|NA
CASSPISRGGSYGYTF
TGTGCCAGCAGCCCTATCAGTCGGGGGGGCAGCTATGGCTACACCTTC
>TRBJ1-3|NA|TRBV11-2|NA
CASSSLRRLSGNTIYF
TGTGCCAGCAGCTCCCTCCGACGGCTCTCTGGAAACACCATATATTTT
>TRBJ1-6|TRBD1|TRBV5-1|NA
CASSQGAQNYNSPLHF
TGCGCCAGCAGCCAGGGGGCCCAGAACTATAATTCACCCCTCCACTTT
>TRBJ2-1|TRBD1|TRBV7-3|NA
CASSFRDRANNEQFF
TGTGCCAGCAGTTTCCGGGACAGGGCTAACAATGAGCAGTTCTTC
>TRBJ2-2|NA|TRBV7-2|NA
CASSFGGGFYTGELFF
TGTGCCAGCAGCTTCGGGGGCGGGTTCTATACCGGGGAGCTGTTTTTT
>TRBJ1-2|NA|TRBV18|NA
CASSPLEAAPNYGYTF
TGTGCCAGCTCACCATTGGAGGCGGCCCCTAACTATGGCTACACCTTC
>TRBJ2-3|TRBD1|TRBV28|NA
CASSIPGQGTYTDTQYF
TGTGCCAGCAGTATCCCGGGACAGGGGACCTACACAGATACGCAGTATTTT
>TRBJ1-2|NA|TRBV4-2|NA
CASSQGAAIYGYTF
TGTGCCAGCAGCCAGGGGGCGGCTATCTATGGCTACACCTTC
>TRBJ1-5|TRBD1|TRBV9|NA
CASSAGTGRNQPQHF
TGTGCCAGCAGTGCAGGGACAGGGCGCAATCAGCCCCAGCATTTT
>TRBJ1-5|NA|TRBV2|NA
CASSPRPSNQPQHF
TGTGCCAGCAGCCCCCGGCCTAGCAATCAGCCCCAGCATTTT
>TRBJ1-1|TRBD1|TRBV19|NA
CASSLQGLNTEAFF
TGTGCCAGTAGCCTACAGGGGCTAAACACTGAAGCTTTCTTT
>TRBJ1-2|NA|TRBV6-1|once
CASSEVGQGDGYTF
TGTGCCAGCAGTGAAGTAGGGCAGGGTGATGGCTACACCTTC
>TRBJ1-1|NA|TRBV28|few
CATTTRLIRKAFF
TGTGCCACTACAACTCGACTCATAAGGAAAGCTTTCTTT
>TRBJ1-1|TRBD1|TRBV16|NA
CASSQPFLNRGWGLNTEAFF
TGTGCCAGCAGCCAACCCTTCCTAAACAGGGGATGGGGCCTGAACACTGAAGCTTTCTTT
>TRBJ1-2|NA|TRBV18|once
CASSPSVDYGYTF
TGTGCCAGCTCACCTTCTGTGGACTATGGCTACACCTTC
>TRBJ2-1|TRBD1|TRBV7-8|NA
CASTRTGLRQFF
TGTGCCAGCACCCGGACAGGCCTTCGGCAGTTCTTC
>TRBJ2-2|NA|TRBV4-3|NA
CASSQEGGSNTGELFF
TGCGCCAGCAGCCAAGAAGGGGGATCGAACACCGGGGAGCTGTTTTTT
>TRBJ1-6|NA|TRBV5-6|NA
CASSLGMSLASPLHF
TGTGCCAGCAGCTTGGGTATGTCGCTGGCCTCGCCCCTCCACTTT
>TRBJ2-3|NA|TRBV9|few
CASRPPGLSTDTQYF
TGTGCCAGCAGACCTCCGGGACTCTCCACAGATACGCAGTATTTT
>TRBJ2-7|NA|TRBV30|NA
CAWKRQSSSYEQYF
TGTGCCTGGAAAAGACAGAGCAGCTCCTACGAGCAGTACTTC
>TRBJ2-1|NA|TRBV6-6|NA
CASSEINEQFF
TGTGCCAGCAGTGAGATCAATGAGCAGTTCTTC
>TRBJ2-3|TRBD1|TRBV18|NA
CASSSPGQIQSSTDTQYF
TGTGCCAGCTCATCCCCGGGACAGATTCAATCTAGCACAGATACGCAGTATTTT
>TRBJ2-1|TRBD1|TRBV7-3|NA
CASSLFPGQGQNEQFF
TGTGCCAGCAGTCTATTTCCGGGACAGGGTCAGAATGAGCAGTTCTTC
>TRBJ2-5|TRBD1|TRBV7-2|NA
CASSLAPGGLETQYF
TGTGCCAGCAGCTTAGCGCCAGGGGGCCTAGAGACCCAGTACTTC